These T cell receptor beta chains were read from a single sample in a study of OX40 agonist ivuxolimab in advanced cancers. TCRdb keeps only in-frame clones here, not all; method: immunoSEQ multiplex PCR. Here the sample spans tens of thousands of clones, 88% being singletons. The source was CD4+ or CD8+ T cells sorted from blood, collected in a trial of the OX40 agonist ivuxolimab. The receptors shown here come from an adult with an advanced solid tumor such as melanoma, head and neck, liver or kidney cancer. Both conserved end residues are part of each CDR3. The order of the fields is D gene, clone size, V gene, J gene, CDR3 protein, CDR3 DNA. A D gene is named only where the DNA matches it firmly. Clone size, where shown, is once, few, many, or a class for clones that have expanded.

D gene: NA; clone size: NA; V gene: TRBV5-4; J gene: TRBJ2-5; CDR3 protein: CASSLKGPWGGETQYF; CDR3 DNA: TGTGCCAGCAGCTTGAAGGGTCCCTGGGGTGGAGAGACCCAGTACTTC
D gene: TRBD1; clone size: NA; V gene: TRBV5-1; J gene: TRBJ2-1; CDR3 protein: CASSAVTGPYNEQFF; CDR3 DNA: TGCGCCAGCAGCGCTGTGACAGGGCCCTACAATGAGCAGTTCTTC
D gene: NA; clone size: NA; V gene: TRBV6-5; J gene: TRBJ1-5; CDR3 protein: CASSPYSNQPQHF; CDR3 DNA: TGTGCCAGCAGTCCTTATAGCAATCAGCCCCAGCATTTT
D gene: NA; clone size: NA; V gene: TRBV19; J gene: TRBJ2-3; CDR3 protein: CATAVMGTDTQYF; CDR3 DNA: TGTGCCACCGCTGTGATGGGAACAGATACGCAGTATTTT
D gene: NA; clone size: NA; V gene: TRBV19; J gene: TRBJ2-7; CDR3 protein: CASSRARGLSYEQYF; CDR3 DNA: TGTGCCAGTAGTCGGGCGCGAGGCCTCTCCTACGAGCAGTACTTC
D gene: NA; clone size: NA; V gene: TRBV30; J gene: TRBJ1-4; CDR3 protein: CAWIGEKLFF; CDR3 DNA: TGTGCCTGGATCGGTGAAAAACTGTTTTTT
D gene: TRBD1; clone size: NA; V gene: TRBV5-6; J gene: TRBJ2-7; CDR3 protein: CASSSTGTGKYEQYF; CDR3 DNA: TGTGCCAGCAGCTCAACCGGGACAGGGAAATACGAGCAGTACTTC
D gene: NA; clone size: few; V gene: TRBV5-1; J gene: TRBJ1-1; CDR3 protein: CASSFGGEAFF; CDR3 DNA: TGCGCCAGCAGCTTCGGTGGTGAAGCTTTCTTT
D gene: TRBD1; clone size: NA; V gene: TRBV5-1; J gene: TRBJ2-7; CDR3 protein: CASRDSSYEQYF; CDR3 DNA: TGCGCCAGCCGGGACAGTTCCTACGAGCAGTACTTC
D gene: NA; clone size: NA; V gene: TRBV18; J gene: TRBJ2-7; CDR3 protein: CASSPQGENYEQYF; CDR3 DNA: TGTGCCAGCTCACCCCAGGGAGAGAACTACGAGCAGTACTTC
D gene: TRBD2; clone size: NA; V gene: TRBV7-9; J gene: TRBJ2-1; CDR3 protein: CASSLGGLAGYGEQFF; CDR3 DNA: TGTGCCAGCAGCTTAGGGGGGCTAGCGGGATATGGGGAGCAGTTCTTC
D gene: NA; clone size: NA; V gene: TRBV7-9; J gene: TRBJ2-2; CDR3 protein: CASSGRGVSTGELFF; CDR3 DNA: TGTGCCAGCAGTGGTAGAGGTGTAAGCACCGGGGAGCTGTTTTTT
D gene: TRBD1; clone size: NA; V gene: TRBV29-1; J gene: TRBJ1-4; CDR3 protein: CSAQGGATNEKLFF; CDR3 DNA: TGCAGCGCCCAGGGGGGGGCTACGAATGAAAAACTGTTTTTT
D gene: NA; clone size: NA; V gene: TRBV15; J gene: TRBJ2-7; CDR3 protein: CATSGLENEQYF; CDR3 DNA: TGTGCCACCAGCGGGTTGGAAAACGAGCAGTACTTC
D gene: NA; clone size: NA; V gene: TRBV28; J gene: TRBJ2-4; CDR3 protein: CASSLELAKNIQYF; CDR3 DNA: TGTGCCAGCAGTTTAGAGCTAGCCAAAAACATTCAGTACTTC
D gene: TRBD1; clone size: NA; V gene: TRBV9; J gene: TRBJ2-7; CDR3 protein: CASSIGTGNYEQYF; CDR3 DNA: TGTGCCAGCAGCATTGGGACAGGAAACTACGAGCAGTACTTC
D gene: TRBD2; clone size: NA; V gene: TRBV7-2; J gene: TRBJ2-3; CDR3 protein: CASSLELAGATDTQYF; CDR3 DNA: TGTGCCAGCAGCTTAGAACTAGCGGGAGCCACAGATACGCAGTATTTT
D gene: TRBD2; clone size: NA; V gene: TRBV4-3; J gene: TRBJ2-3; CDR3 protein: CASSREAGAVTDTQYF; CDR3 DNA: TGCGCCAGCAGCCGTGAGGCGGGAGCTGTCACAGATACGCAGTATTTT
D gene: NA; clone size: NA; V gene: TRBV5-6; J gene: TRBJ2-1; CDR3 protein: CASSLGNEQFF; CDR3 DNA: TGTGCCAGCAGCTTGGGCAATGAGCAGTTCTTC
D gene: NA; clone size: NA; V gene: TRBV7-2; J gene: TRBJ2-1; CDR3 protein: CASSYTTSYNEQFF; CDR3 DNA: TGTGCCAGCAGCTACACTACTTCCTACAATGAGCAGTTCTTC
D gene: NA; clone size: NA; V gene: TRBV4-3; J gene: TRBJ2-7; CDR3 protein: CASSQGWVRADEQYF; CDR3 DNA: TGCGCCAGCAGCCAAGGATGGGTCAGGGCGGACGAGCAGTACTTC
D gene: NA; clone size: NA; V gene: TRBV19; J gene: TRBJ2-2; CDR3 protein: CASSTGTANTGELFF; CDR3 DNA: TGTGCCAGTAGTACCGGGACCGCGAACACCGGGGAGCTGTTTTTT
D gene: NA; clone size: NA; V gene: TRBV13; J gene: TRBJ1-2; CDR3 protein: CASSLPGDGYGYTF; CDR3 DNA: TGTGCCAGCAGCTTGCCAGGGGATGGCTATGGCTACACCTTC
D gene: NA; clone size: NA; V gene: TRBV6-9; J gene: TRBJ1-5; CDR3 protein: CASGGARGNQPQHF; CDR3 DNA: TGTGCCAGCGGAGGGGCGCGGGGGAATCAGCCCCAGCATTTT
D gene: NA; clone size: NA; V gene: TRBV13; J gene: TRBJ1-6; CDR3 protein: CASSSREGHSPLHF; CDR3 DNA: TGTGCCAGCAGCTCCCGGGAAGGCCATTCACCCCTCCACTTT
D gene: TRBD2; clone size: NA; V gene: TRBV28; J gene: TRBJ2-1; CDR3 protein: CASREGLAVDNEQFF; CDR3 DNA: TGTGCCAGCAGAGAGGGACTAGCAGTTGACAATGAGCAGTTCTTC
D gene: NA; clone size: NA; V gene: TRBV14; J gene: TRBJ2-7; CDR3 protein: CASSQVGVPYEQYF; CDR3 DNA: TGTGCCAGCAGCCAAGTAGGGGTCCCCTACGAGCAGTACTTC
D gene: NA; clone size: NA; V gene: TRBV19; J gene: TRBJ2-5; CDR3 protein: CASSPIQLGTDQETQYF; CDR3 DNA: TGTGCCAGTAGCCCCATCCAACTGGGGACGGACCAAGAGACCCAGTACTTC
D gene: NA; clone size: NA; V gene: TRBV19; J gene: TRBJ2-2; CDR3 protein: CASRDPWGANTGELFF; CDR3 DNA: TGTGCCTCACGGGACCCGTGGGGGGCGAACACCGGGGAGCTGTTTTTT
D gene: NA; clone size: NA; V gene: TRBV5-8; J gene: TRBJ2-5; CDR3 protein: CASSLFPDQETQYF; CDR3 DNA: TGTGCCAGCAGCTTGTTCCCGGACCAAGAGACCCAGTACTTC
D gene: NA; clone size: NA; V gene: TRBV7-6; J gene: TRBJ2-2; CDR3 protein: CASSSPVSHTGELFF; CDR3 DNA: TGTGCCAGCAGCTCACCTGTATCTCACACCGGGGAGCTGTTTTTT
D gene: NA; clone size: NA; V gene: TRBV9; J gene: TRBJ2-7; CDR3 protein: CASSRFDPPGEQYF; CDR3 DNA: TGTGCCAGCAGCCGATTCGACCCCCCGGGAGAGCAGTACTTC
D gene: NA; clone size: NA; V gene: TRBV11-2; J gene: TRBJ2-7; CDR3 protein: CASSLDRTGLGSYEQYF; CDR3 DNA: TGTGCCAGCAGCTTAGATCGTACGGGCTTAGGCTCCTACGAGCAGTACTTC
D gene: TRBD2; clone size: once; V gene: TRBV13; J gene: TRBJ2-7; CDR3 protein: CASSYGPSGRGYEQYF; CDR3 DNA: TGTGCCAGCAGCTACGGACCAAGCGGGAGAGGGTACGAGCAGTACTTC
D gene: NA; clone size: NA; V gene: TRBV20-1; J gene: TRBJ1-1; CDR3 protein: CSASGWTEAFF; CDR3 DNA: TGCAGTGCATCAGGTTGGACTGAAGCTTTCTTT
D gene: TRBD1; clone size: NA; V gene: TRBV5-6; J gene: TRBJ2-7; CDR3 protein: CASSTHRGPYEQYF; CDR3 DNA: TGTGCCAGCAGCACGCACAGGGGGCCCTACGAGCAGTACTTC
D gene: NA; clone size: NA; V gene: TRBV19; J gene: TRBJ2-7; CDR3 protein: CASSNDYEQYF; CDR3 DNA: TGTGCCAGTAGTAACGACTACGAGCAGTACTTC
D gene: NA; clone size: NA; V gene: TRBV7-3; J gene: TRBJ1-5; CDR3 protein: CASSSTAPYILWRQPQHF; CDR3 DNA: TGTGCCAGCAGCTCGACGGCTCCCTACATACTCTGGCGGCAGCCCCAGCATTTT
D gene: NA; clone size: NA; V gene: TRBV9; J gene: TRBJ2-7; CDR3 protein: CASSVVRGSTHEQYF; CDR3 DNA: TGTGCCAGCAGCGTAGTACGGGGGTCAACCCACGAGCAGTACTTC
D gene: NA; clone size: NA; V gene: TRBV28; J gene: TRBJ2-5; CDR3 protein: CASSFYPPKTGIQETQYF; CDR3 DNA: TGTGCCAGCAGTTTTTACCCTCCAAAGACAGGCATTCAAGAGACCCAGTACTTC
D gene: TRBD2; clone size: NA; V gene: TRBV4-3; J gene: TRBJ2-7; CDR3 protein: CASSQVRLAGNEQYF; CDR3 DNA: TGCGCCAGCAGCCAAGTTAGGCTAGCGGGAAACGAGCAGTACTTC
D gene: NA; clone size: NA; V gene: TRBV4-1; J gene: TRBJ2-7; CDR3 protein: CASSQDFGSTPYEQYF; CDR3 DNA: TGCGCCAGCAGCCAAGACTTTGGAAGTACCCCTTACGAGCAGTACTTC
D gene: NA; clone size: NA; V gene: TRBV28; J gene: TRBJ2-1; CDR3 protein: CASTGGDREYNEQFF; CDR3 DNA: TGTGCCAGCACCGGGGGAGACAGAGAGTACAATGAGCAGTTCTTC
D gene: NA; clone size: NA; V gene: TRBV4-1; J gene: TRBJ2-7; CDR3 protein: CASSQVRDTRYEQYF; CDR3 DNA: TGCGCCAGCAGCCAAGTGCGGGATACGAGATACGAGCAGTACTTC
D gene: NA; clone size: NA; V gene: TRBV7-2; J gene: TRBJ2-7; CDR3 protein: CASSLGGRSYEQYF; CDR3 DNA: TGTGCCAGCAGCTTGGGGGGACGCTCCTACGAGCAGTACTTC
D gene: NA; clone size: NA; V gene: TRBV6-5; J gene: TRBJ2-7; CDR3 protein: CASREKDRSSYEQYF; CDR3 DNA: TGTGCCAGCAGAGAGAAGGACCGAAGCTCCTACGAGCAGTACTTC
D gene: NA; clone size: NA; V gene: TRBV4-1; J gene: TRBJ1-6; CDR3 protein: CASSQNNSPLHF; CDR3 DNA: TGCGCCAGCAGCCAAAATAATTCACCCCTCCACTTT
D gene: NA; clone size: NA; V gene: TRBV2; J gene: TRBJ2-1; CDR3 protein: CASNEGDEQFF; CDR3 DNA: TGTGCCAGCAACGAGGGGGATGAGCAGTTCTTC
D gene: TRBD1; clone size: NA; V gene: TRBV15; J gene: TRBJ2-7; CDR3 protein: CATSRDGTGRAYEQYF; CDR3 DNA: TGTGCCACCAGCAGAGACGGGACAGGGAGAGCCTACGAGCAGTACTTC
D gene: NA; clone size: NA; V gene: TRBV15; J gene: TRBJ2-1; CDR3 protein: CATSFRQRDNEQFF; CDR3 DNA: TGTGCCACCAGCTTCCGGCAGCGGGACAATGAGCAGTTCTTC